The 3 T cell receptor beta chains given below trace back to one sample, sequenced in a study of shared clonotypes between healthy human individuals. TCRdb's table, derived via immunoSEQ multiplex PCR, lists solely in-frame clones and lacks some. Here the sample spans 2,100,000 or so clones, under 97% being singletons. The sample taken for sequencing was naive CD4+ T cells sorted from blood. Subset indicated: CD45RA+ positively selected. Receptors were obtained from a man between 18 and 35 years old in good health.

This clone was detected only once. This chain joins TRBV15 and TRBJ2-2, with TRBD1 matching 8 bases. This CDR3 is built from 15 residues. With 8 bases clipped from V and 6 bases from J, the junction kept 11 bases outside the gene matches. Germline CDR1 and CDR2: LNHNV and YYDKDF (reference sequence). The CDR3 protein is CATRGQGKLPGELFF. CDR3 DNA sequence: TGTGCCACCCGTGGACAGGGAAAGTTGCCCGGGGAGCTGTTTTTT.

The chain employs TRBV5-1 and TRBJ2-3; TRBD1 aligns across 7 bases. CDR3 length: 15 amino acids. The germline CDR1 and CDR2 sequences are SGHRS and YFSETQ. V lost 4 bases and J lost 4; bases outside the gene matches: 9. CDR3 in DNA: TGCGCCAGCAGCCCACCAACAGGGGACGCAGATACGCAGTATTTT. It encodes CASSPPTGDADTQYF.

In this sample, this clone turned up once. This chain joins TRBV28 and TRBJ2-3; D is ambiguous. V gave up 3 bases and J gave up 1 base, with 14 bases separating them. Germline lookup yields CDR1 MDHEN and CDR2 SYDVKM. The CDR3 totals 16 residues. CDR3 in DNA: TGTGCCAGCAGTTTCTCCTTTCCATTGGGCACAGATACGCAGTATTTT. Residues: CASSFSFPLGTDTQYF.